This TCR beta chain was obtained from a study of CD8 T cells in Susac syndrome. Random hexamers primed reverse transcription of about 0.45 to 1 ug RNA. The CDR3 of TCR beta was amplified by immunoSEQ multiplex PCR across 54 Vbeta and 13 Jbeta. TCRdb fed the immunoSEQ multiplex PCR reads into MiXCR, producing one record per CDR3 protein. The sample carries around 200,000 distinct CDR3 sequences, approximately 95% recorded once. Deletions cut 4 bases from V and 6 bases from J, with 10 bases between. This CDR3 comprises 12 residues. Germline assignment: CDR1 SGHNT and CDR2 YYREEE (reference sequence). This receptor was taken from a human donor with multiple sclerosis. The chain links TRBV5-4 to TRBJ1-1; weak D call: TRBD1 (5 bases). The sample comprised CD4+ T cells from PBMCs. CDR3 amino acids: CASSVGTSEAFF. As DNA, the CDR3 is TGTGCCAGCAGCGTGGGGACCTCTGAAGCTTTCTTT.